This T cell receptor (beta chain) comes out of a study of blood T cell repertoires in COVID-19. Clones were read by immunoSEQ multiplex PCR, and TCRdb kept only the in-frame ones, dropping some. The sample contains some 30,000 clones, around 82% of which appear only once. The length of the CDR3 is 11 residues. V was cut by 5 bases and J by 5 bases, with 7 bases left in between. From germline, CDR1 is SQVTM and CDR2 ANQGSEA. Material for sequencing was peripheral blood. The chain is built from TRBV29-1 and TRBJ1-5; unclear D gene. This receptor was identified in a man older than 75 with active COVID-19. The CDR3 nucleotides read TGCAGCGTTTACAGTGATCAGCCCCAGCATTTT. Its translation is CSVYSDQPQHF.